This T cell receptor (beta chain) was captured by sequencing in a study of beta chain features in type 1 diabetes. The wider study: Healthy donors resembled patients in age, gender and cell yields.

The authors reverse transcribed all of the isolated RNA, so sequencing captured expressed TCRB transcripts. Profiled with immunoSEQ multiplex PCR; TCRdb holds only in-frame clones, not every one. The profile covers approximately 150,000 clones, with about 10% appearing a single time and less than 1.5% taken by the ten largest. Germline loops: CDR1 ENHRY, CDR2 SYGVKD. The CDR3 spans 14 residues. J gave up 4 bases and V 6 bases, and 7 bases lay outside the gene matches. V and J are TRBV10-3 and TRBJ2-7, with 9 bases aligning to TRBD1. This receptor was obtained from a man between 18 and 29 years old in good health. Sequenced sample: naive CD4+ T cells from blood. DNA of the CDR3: TGTGCCATCAGCCCAAACAGGGGGCCATACGAGCAGTACTTC. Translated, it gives CAISPNRGPYEQYF.